The 28 T cell receptor beta chains reported below all come from one sample, sequenced in a study of blood T cell repertoires in COVID-19. Assay: immunoSEQ multiplex PCR; the TCRdb copy retains only in-frame clones and omits some. The table includes 250,000 to 300,000 clones, less than 85% detected once. The sequencing input was peripheral blood. The receptors stem from a woman aged 18-30 years with acute or convalescent COVID-19.

J is TRBJ2-3 and V is TRBV27; 12 nucleotides match TRBD2. The CDR3 is made up of 20 amino acids. Trimming took 4 bases from V and 3 from J; bases not matched to a gene: 17. In germline, CDR1 is MNHEY, CDR2 SMNVEV (reference sequence). CDR3 in DNA: TGTGCCAGCAGTTCGACAGGGGCTAGTCTAGCGGGAGGGCCGACAGATACGCAGTATTTT. It is translated as CASSSTGASLAGGPTDTQYF.

The chain combines TRBV9 with TRBJ2-2, with TRBD2 as a possible D gene (5 bases). V shed 6 bases and J shed 4 bases, with 13 bases lying between them. CDR1 and CDR2 from the germline V gene are SGDLS and YYNGEE. The CDR3 covers 14 residues. The DNA for the CDR3 is TGTGCCAGCACAGACCCCCGGGGCACCGGGGAGCTGTTTTTT. Its protein product is CASTDPRGTGELFF.

This chain uses TRBV6-5 with TRBJ1-2, with TRBD1 identical over 11 bases. The CDR3 sequence is 13 residues long. The trim removed 10 bases at V and 6 bases at J, leaving 7 bases unmatched. The germline V gene has CDR1 MNHEY and CDR2 SVGAGI. CDR3: CATRTGGVNGYTF. DNA for the CDR3: TGTGCCACCCGGACAGGGGGCGTGAATGGCTACACCTTC.

This clone was seen a single time. The rearrangement uses TRBV7-9 and TRBJ1-1; D may be TRBD1 (6 bases). CDR1 is SEHNR and CDR2 is FQNEAQ in the germline V gene (reference sequence). V shed 7 bases and J shed 5 bases, with 17 bases lying between them. This CDR3 is 14 amino acids long. The CDR3 loop is CASTTIQGVTEAFF. CDR3 nucleotide sequence: TGTGCCAGCACCACCATACAGGGCGTTACTGAAGCTTTCTTT.

V is TRBV6-6 and J is TRBJ2-7, with 12 bases fitting TRBD2. The CDR3 sequence is 14 residues long. V shed 5 bases, J shed 7 bases, and the junction held 6 bases outside the gene matches. The germline V gene has CDR1 MNHNY and CDR2 SVGAGI (reference sequence). The CDR3 nucleotides read TGTGCCAGCAGTCTAGCGGGAGGGCCGGGGGAGCAGTACTTC. Its translation is CASSLAGGPGEQYF.

The gene calls are TRBV2 and TRBJ1-2, with 9 bases identical to TRBD1. Per the germline V gene, CDR1 is SNHLY and CDR2 is FYNNEI. Unmatched junction bases numbered 9, after V lost 6 bases and J lost 7 bases. The CDR3 consists of 14 residues. The CDR3 DNA follows: TGTGCCAGCAGGGGGACAGGGTCGGGGCTTGGCTACACCTTC. This encodes CASRGTGSGLGYTF.

This clone has only one observation. The rearrangement links TRBV30 to TRBJ2-1; 7 nucleotides align to TRBD1. Looked up from germline, CDR1 is GTSNPN and CDR2 is SVGIG (reference sequence). Trimming removed 1 base from V and 4 bases from J; junction bases left unmatched: 10. This CDR3 has 16 amino acids. The CDR3 spells CAWSGLYRGSYNEQFF. The CDR3 region has the DNA TGTGCCTGGAGTGGACTCTACAGGGGATCGTACAATGAGCAGTTCTTC.

The chain carries TRBV9 and TRBJ2-2; D is ambiguous. V gave up 3 bases and J gave up 6 bases, with 15 bases separating them. The germline V gene encodes CDR1 SGDLS and CDR2 YYNGEE. The CDR3 consists of 15 residues. As DNA, the CDR3 is TGTGCCAGCAGCGGGAGCCCCCCCGGGTCCGGGGAGCTGTTTTTT. Its translation is CASSGSPPGSGELFF.

A few counts support this clone. The chain combines TRBV7-2 with TRBJ1-3; D gene unclear. V was cut by 1 base and J by 0 bases, with 13 bases left in between. CDR3 length: 17 amino acids. Germline CDR1 and CDR2: SGHTA and FQGNSA. The CDR3 sequence is CASSLVHRSSSGNTIYF. CDR3 in DNA: TGTGCCAGCAGCTTAGTTCACAGATCGAGCTCTGGAAACACCATATATTTT.

The rearrangement joins TRBV9 to TRBJ1-2; 10 nucleotides match TRBD1. The ends lost 4 bases at V and 4 bases at J; junction bases unmatched: 13. Germline V gene sequence: CDR1 SGDLS, CDR2 YYNGEE. The CDR3 sequence is 17 residues long. CDR3 sequence reads: CASSPNMGTGVFYGYTF. The CDR3 region has the DNA TGTGCCAGCAGCCCGAATATGGGGACAGGGGTTTTCTATGGCTACACCTTC.

The gene calls are TRBV12-3 or TRBV12-4 and TRBJ2-1; 9 bases map to TRBD1. The CDR3 length is 12 residues. The ends lost 5 bases at V and 12 bases at J; junction bases unmatched: 5. The CDR3 protein is CASSPGTGLQFF. The CDR3 nucleotides are TGTGCCAGCAGTCCAGGGACAGGGCTGCAGTTCTTC.

This clone has only a few counts. Here the CDR3 DNA reads TGCAGTGCTAGTGTGACTAGCGGTTTGTATACGCAGTATTTT. Protein sequence: CSASVTSGLYTQYF. The genes are TRBV20-1 and TRBJ2-3; 9 bases line up with TRBD2. Germline CDR1 reads DFQATT; CDR2 reads SNEGSKA (reference sequence). The CDR3 extends over 14 amino acids. J was trimmed by 7 bases and V by 3 bases; bases with no gene match: 8.

This chain joins TRBV7-9 and TRBJ1-5, with TRBD1 matching over 8 bases. Germline loops: CDR1 SEHNR, CDR2 FQNEAQ (reference sequence). V was clipped by 4 bases and J by 5 bases; unmatched bases: 4. The CDR3 sequence is 14 residues long. Here the CDR3 reads CASSSDREYQPQHF. CDR3 in DNA: TGTGCCAGCAGCTCGGACAGGGAATATCAGCCCCAGCATTTT.

The V gene is TRBV7-6, the J gene TRBJ1-6; 7 bases map to TRBD1. V lost 2 bases and J lost 7; bases outside the gene matches: 8. Germline V gene lookup returns CDR1 SGHVS and CDR2 FNYEAQ. The length of the CDR3 is 16 residues. CDR3 coding DNA: TGTGCCAGCAGCTTATATCAGGGGGGAGCCAATTCACCCCTCCACTTT. Its translation is CASSLYQGGANSPLHF.

This clone was found a few times. The chain recombines TRBV7-8 with TRBJ1-5; no clear D gene. Germline values: CDR1 SGHVS, CDR2 FQNEAQ. Trimming cost V 5 bases and J 3 bases, with 8 bases left between them. The CDR3 has 13 amino acids. The CDR3 reads CASSVQVNQPQHF. For the CDR3, the DNA is TGTGCCAGCAGCGTACAAGTCAATCAGCCCCAGCATTTT. Looking up the rest from reference TRBV7-8 and TRBJ1-5 gives the full variable domain: GAGVSQSPRYKVAKRGQDVALRCDPISGHVSLFWYQQALGQGPEFLTYFQNEAQLDKSGLPSDRFFAERPEGSVSTLKIQRTQQEDSAVYLCASSVQVNQPQHFGDGTRLSIL.

V is TRBV28 and J is TRBJ2-7; 12 nucleotides match TRBD2. The CDR3 contains 18 residues. The V gene's germline CDR1 is MDHEN and CDR2 SYDVKM. The ends lost 2 bases at V and 2 bases at J; junction bases unmatched: 10. CDR3 amino acids: CASSLITETSGSPYEQYF. The CDR3 DNA reads as TGTGCCAGCAGTTTAATCACCGAGACTAGCGGGAGCCCCTACGAGCAGTACTTC.

This clone was counted a single time. The chain employs TRBV3-1 (or the pseudogene TRBV3-2) and TRBJ2-7; D perhaps matches TRBD2 (6 bases). Germline V gene lookup returns CDR1 LGHDT and CDR2 YNNKEL (reference sequence). V was cut by 2 bases and J by 4 bases, with 15 bases left in between. CDR3 size: 15 residues. CDR3 amino acids: CASSQLWGLPYEQYF. CDR3 DNA: TGTGCCAGCAGCCAATTATGGGGACTGCCATACGAGCAGTACTTC.

As concerns this clone: Different DNA sequences within this sample yield the same CDR3. V and J are TRBV14 and TRBJ2-1; no clear D. Trimming left V 1 base short and J 0 bases short, with 10 bases between. CDR1 SGHDN and CDR2 FVKESK come from the germline V gene. The CDR3 runs to 16 residues. CDR3 DNA sequence: TGTGCCAGCAGCCAAGTTGCTAGAAGCTCCTACAATGAGCAGTTCTTC. Its protein is CASSQVARSSYNEQFF.

The chain recombines TRBV5-1 with TRBJ2-7; D is undetermined. V lost 1 base, J lost 2 bases, and 16 bases lay in between. Germline V gene lookup returns CDR1 SGHRS and CDR2 YFSETQ. CDR3 length equals 16 residues. The CDR3 nucleotides read TGCGCCAGCAGCTTGCCATTCGGTGGAGTGACCTACGAGCAGTACTTC. This sequence encodes CASSLPFGGVTYEQYF.

The CDR3 DNA reads as TGTGCCAGCAGGCCCGAGACCGGGGAGCTGTTTTTT. This translates into CASRPETGELFF. The chain has TRBV5-4 and TRBJ2-2; D is ambiguous. This CDR3 has 12 amino acids. The V end lost 5 bases, the J end lost 5 bases, and 7 bases lay between the germline ends. Germline V gene data show CDR1 as SGHNT and CDR2 as YYREEE (reference sequence). Based on the CDR3 plus reference TRBV5-4 and TRBJ2-2, the full variable domain is ETGVTQSPTHLIKTRGQQVTLRCSSQSGHNTVSWYQQALGQGPQFIFQYYREEENGRGNFPPRFSGLQFPNYSSELNVNALELDDSALYLCASRPETGELFFGEGSRLTVL.

This chain joins TRBV6-5 and TRBJ2-1, with 9 bases aligning to TRBD1. Germline V gene lookup returns CDR1 MNHEY and CDR2 SVGAGI. J lost 8 bases, V lost 0 bases, and 8 bases had no gene match. This CDR3 is 16 amino acids long. CDR3 nucleotide sequence: TGTGCCAGCAGTTACTCCGGGACAGGGATAAGCGATGAGCAGTTCTTC. Protein product: CASSYSGTGISDEQFF.

The CDR3 nucleotides are TGTGCCAGCAGGGCAGCAGCGGAAGGCTCCTACAATGAGCAGTTCTTC. The encoded protein is CASRAAAEGSYNEQFF. The chain is built from TRBV11-2 and TRBJ2-1, with D possibly being TRBD2 (5 bases). CDR1 is SGHAT and CDR2 is FQNNGV in the germline V gene. Trimming took 6 bases from V and 0 from J, leaving 15 bases between them. The CDR3 spans 16 residues.

The chain carries TRBV19 and TRBJ2-7; a possible D gene is TRBD1 (7 bases). V shed 5 bases and J shed 0 bases, with 11 bases lying between them. Germline CDR1 and CDR2: LNHDA and SQIVND (reference sequence). The CDR3 covers 14 residues. This CDR3 reads CASSGGTASYEQYF. For the CDR3, the DNA is TGTGCCAGTAGTGGAGGGACAGCCTCCTACGAGCAGTACTTC.

The rearrangement links TRBV7-9 to TRBJ2-1; D is perhaps TRBD1 (6 bases). Germline assignment: CDR1 SEHNR and CDR2 FQNEAQ (reference sequence). Trimming left V 4 bases short and J 4 bases short, with 8 bases between. CDR3 length: 13 residues. The CDR3 DNA reads TGTGCCAGCAGCTCGCAGGGGTACAATGAGCAGTTCTTC. Amino acid sequence: CASSSQGYNEQFF.

The chain has TRBV5-4 and TRBJ2-7, with 9 bases matching TRBD2. The CDR3 has 14 residues. J gave up 2 bases and V 5 bases, and 5 bases lay outside the gene matches. Per germline, CDR1 SGHNT and CDR2 YYREEE (reference sequence). The CDR3 sequence is CASRREGGAYEQYF. In DNA, the CDR3 is TGTGCCAGCAGGCGGGAGGGTGGGGCCTACGAGCAGTACTTC. Full variable domain (outside the CDR3, taken from reference TRBV5-4 and TRBJ2-7): ETGVTQSPTHLIKTRGQQVTLRCSSQSGHNTVSWYQQALGQGPQFIFQYYREEENGRGNFPPRFSGLQFPNYSSELNVNALELDDSALYLCASRREGGAYEQYFGPGTRLTVT.

The chain employs TRBV19 and TRBJ1-5; D uncertain. V was pared by 2 bases and J by 0 bases, with 11 bases between. Germline V lookup: CDR1 LNHDA, CDR2 SQIVND (reference sequence). The CDR3 has 16 residues. The DNA of the CDR3 is TGTGCCAGTAGTATAAGGACTCAGGTTAGCAATCAGCCCCAGCATTTT. It encodes CASSIRTQVSNQPQHF.

The V gene is TRBV5-5, the J gene TRBJ1-3; TRBD1 aligns across 7 bases. The CDR3 length is 16 residues. Germline CDR1 and CDR2: SGHKS and YYEKEE (reference sequence). J gave up 0 bases and V 3 bases, and 6 bases lay outside the gene matches. DNA of the CDR3: TGTGCCAGCAGCTCTAGGACAGGAGGCTCTGGAAACACCATATATTTT. Translated, it gives CASSSRTGGSGNTIYF.

As regards this clone: An end of the junction differs from the germline gene, which may be a read error. CDR3 bases: TGTGCCTGGAGTGTACCGTCCTTAGGTTGGACAGGGCCGTTCTTC. Residues: CAWSVPSLGWTGPFF. The chain is built from TRBV30 and TRBJ1-2, with TRBD1 identical over 8 bases. The CDR3 covers 15 residues. Germline V lookup: CDR1 GTSNPN, CDR2 SVGIG (reference sequence).